These T cell receptor beta chains were read from a single sample in a study of blood T cell repertoires in COVID-19. Using immunoSEQ multiplex PCR, the repertoire was profiled, and TCRdb retains in-frame clones only, with some absent. Among 73,000 or so clones listed, 75% to 85% were seen once. What was sequenced was peripheral blood. These receptors were taken from a woman aged 60 to 75 with acute or convalescent COVID-19. Both conserved end residues are part of each CDR3. D genes are given only for firm matches. Clone sizes are given selectively: once, few, many, or a class where the clone is expanded.

>NA|TRBJ1-6|TRBV23-1|TRBD1
TGCGCCAGCAGTGACACCCGCCCGACAGGGAAGGGCGAAACCCTCCACTTT
CASSDTRPTGKGETLHF
>NA|TRBJ2-3|TRBV27|TRBD1
TGTGCCAGCAGACCGTACAGGGGATTCACAGATACGCAGTATTTT
CASRPYRGFTDTQYF
>NA|TRBJ2-2|TRBV7-3|NA
TGTGCCAGCAGTCCCGCGGGGGCAAAGACCGGGGAGCTGTTTTTT
CASSPAGAKTGELFF
>NA|TRBJ1-2|TRBV24-1|NA
TGTGCCACCAGTGATCCGGGGTCTCCTTATGGCTACACCTTC
CATSDPGSPYGYTF
>NA|TRBJ1-3|TRBV6-6|NA
TGTGCCAGCAGTTCCGCCTCAGGGAACTCTGGAAACACCATATATTTT
CASSSASGNSGNTIYF
>few|TRBJ1-2|TRBV6-5|NA
TGTGCCAGCAGATCCCAGCGGGGGGCTGGCGGCTACACCTTC
CASRSQRGAGGYTF
>NA|TRBJ1-6|TRBV19|NA
TGTGCCAGTCGAGAGGGGGGGAATTCACCCCTCCACTTT
CASREGGNSPLHF
>NA|TRBJ1-1|TRBV7-6|TRBD1
TGTGCCAGCAGCGCACTCACTCTATTGACAGGGCGGGACACTGAAGCTTTCTTT
CASSALTLLTGRDTEAFF
>few|TRBJ1-1|TRBV19|NA
TGTGCCAGTAGTATAGGAGGGCGCGGTAGCTCGAACGCTGAAGCTTTCTTT
CASSIGGRGSSNAEAFF
>NA|TRBJ1-5|TRBV4-1|NA
TGCGCCACCCTCACCGGAGGGCTTCAGCCCCAGCATTTT
CATLTGGLQPQHF
>NA|TRBJ1-5|TRBV28|NA
TGTGCCAGCAGTTTAGCAAGAGATCAGCCCCAGCATTTT
CASSLARDQPQHF
>NA|TRBJ1-2|TRBV27|TRBD1
TGTGCCAGCAGTTTTAGGACAGGGGCGGGTGGCTACACCTTC
CASSFRTGAGGYTF
>NA|TRBJ1-2|TRBV27|NA
TGTGCCAGCTCCCGGGCTCTGCAGGGTGCCGGCTACACCTTC
CASSRALQGAGYTF
>NA|TRBJ1-1|TRBV29-1|NA
TGCAGCGTTAGACTTAACACTGAAGCTTTCTTT
CSVRLNTEAFF
>NA|TRBJ2-1|TRBV4-2|TRBD1
TGTGCCAGCAGCCAAGACGGGACAGGTGACAATGAGCAGTTCTTC
CASSQDGTGDNEQFF
>NA|TRBJ1-1|TRBV5-4|TRBD1
TGTGCCAGCAGCTTGGAAACAGGGGTAAACACTGAAGCTTTCTTT
CASSLETGVNTEAFF
>NA|TRBJ1-4|TRBV30|NA
TGTGCCTGGAGTGTAGGTGGAGGCAATGAAAAACTGTTTTTT
CAWSVGGGNEKLFF
>few|TRBJ1-2|TRBV29-1|TRBD1
TGCAGCGTTCTAGGACAGGGGGTGATAAACTATGGCTACACCTTC
CSVLGQGVINYGYTF
>NA|TRBJ1-2|TRBV11-2|NA
TGTGCCAGCAGCTTAGAGAACTCAGGTTGGGGCTACACCTTC
CASSLENSGWGYTF
>NA|TRBJ1-1|TRBV6-1|NA
TGTGCCAGCAGTGAGGGCCGGTACACTGAAGCTTTCTTT
CASSEGRYTEAFF
>once|TRBJ1-5|TRBV30|TRBD1
TGTGCCTGGAGTGTGCAGGGGGGCAATCAGCCCCAGCATTTT
CAWSVQGGNQPQHF
>NA|TRBJ2-5|TRBV6-6|TRBD2
TGTGCCAGCAGTTACCCAGCGGGGGGGGGTGAGACCCAGTACTTC
CASSYPAGGGETQYF
>once|TRBJ1-3|TRBV3-1/TRBV3-2|TRBD1
TGTGCCAGCAGCCGACGGACAGGGGCCCCCTCTGGAAACACCATATATTTT
CASSRRTGAPSGNTIYF
>NA|TRBJ1-2|TRBV6-6|TRBD1
TGTGCCAGCAGGGAGACAGGGGGCGATTCGGGCGGCTACACCTTC
CASRETGGDSGGYTF
>NA|TRBJ1-1|TRBV12-1|NA
NA
CASSFASGSPNTEAFF
>NA|TRBJ1-3|TRBV25-1|TRBD1
TGTGCCAGCAGTGGTTTCGGACAGGGAGCGGAAAACACCATATATTTT
CASSGFGQGAENTIYF
>NA|TRBJ1-1|TRBV5-5|TRBD1
TGTGCCAGCAGCGCCGAGGACAGGGCTTTTTGGGACACTGAAGCTTTCTTT
CASSAEDRAFWDTEAFF
>NA|TRBJ2-7|TRBV19|TRBD1
TGTGCCAGTAGTTTAGGACAGGGCCGGGTCCACGAGCAGTACTTC
CASSLGQGRVHEQYF
>NA|TRBJ1-3|TRBV13|NA
TGTGCCAGCAGCTTACAGGGGTACGGAAACACCATATATTTT
CASSLQGYGNTIYF
>NA|TRBJ2-2|TRBV6-5|NA
TGTGCCAGCAGTATCCTAGGCCGCGGCAGCGGGGAGCTGTTTTTT
CASSILGRGSGELFF
>NA|TRBJ2-1|TRBV11-3|NA
TGTGCCAGCAGCTTGGATAGGGGTGCGAATGAGCAGTTCTTC
CASSLDRGANEQFF
>NA|TRBJ1-3|TRBV10-3|NA
TGTGCCATCAGTGTCGGGGGATCAGACACCATATATTTT
CAISVGGSDTIYF
>NA|TRBJ1-6|TRBV6-1|NA
TGTGCCAGCAGTGAAGTGACTCCCCTCCACTTT
CASSEVTPLHF
>NA|TRBJ2-5|TRBV9|TRBD2
TGTGCCAGCAGCAATATCGTCCCGGGACTAGCGGAAGAGACCCAGTACTTC
CASSNIVPGLAEETQYF
>NA|TRBJ1-6|TRBV5-1|TRBD1
TGCGCCAGCAGCGTAGAGGGGGGACAGAGCTATAATTCACCCCTCCACTTT
CASSVEGGQSYNSPLHF
>NA|TRBJ1-1|TRBV18|NA
TGTGCCAGCTCACCCCTCGGTAGCGACCCCAGCACTGAAGCTTTCTTT
CASSPLGSDPSTEAFF
>NA|TRBJ2-6|TRBV12-3/TRBV12-4|NA
TGTGCCAGCTCCTTGGGGGCCAACGTCCTGACTTTC
CASSLGANVLTF
>few|TRBJ1-6|TRBV3-1/TRBV3-2|NA
TGTGCCAGCAGCCTTTCAGGGTATAATTCACCCCTCCACTTT
CASSLSGYNSPLHF
>NA|TRBJ1-6|TRBV7-2|TRBD1
TGTGCCAGCAGCTTACAACAGGGGGCCGGTTCACCCCTCCACTTT
CASSLQQGAGSPLHF
>NA|TRBJ1-5|TRBV7-9|TRBD1
TGTGCCAGCAGCTCTACAGGGGGCAATCAGCCCCAGCATTTT
CASSSTGGNQPQHF
>NA|TRBJ1-4|TRBV7-9|TRBD1
TGTGCCAGCAGCTCATATCGACAGGGATGGGAAAAACTGTTTTTT
CASSSYRQGWEKLFF
>NA|TRBJ1-4|TRBV5-1|TRBD1
TGCGCCAGCAGCTTGCAGGACAGGGGAAATGAAAAACTGTTTTTT
CASSLQDRGNEKLFF
>NA|TRBJ1-1|TRBV25-1|NA
TGTGCCAGCACCAAGGGGTACGGTGGGAACACTGAAGCTTTCTTT
CASTKGYGGNTEAFF
>NA|TRBJ1-2|TRBV20-1|NA
TGCAGTGCTAGTGTGGGGCAACATGGCTACACCTTC
CSASVGQHGYTF
>medium-sized|TRBJ2-1|TRBV4-2|TRBD2
TGTGCCAGCAGCCAAGATCCTAGCGGGGGCCACAATGAGCAGTTCTTC
CASSQDPSGGHNEQFF